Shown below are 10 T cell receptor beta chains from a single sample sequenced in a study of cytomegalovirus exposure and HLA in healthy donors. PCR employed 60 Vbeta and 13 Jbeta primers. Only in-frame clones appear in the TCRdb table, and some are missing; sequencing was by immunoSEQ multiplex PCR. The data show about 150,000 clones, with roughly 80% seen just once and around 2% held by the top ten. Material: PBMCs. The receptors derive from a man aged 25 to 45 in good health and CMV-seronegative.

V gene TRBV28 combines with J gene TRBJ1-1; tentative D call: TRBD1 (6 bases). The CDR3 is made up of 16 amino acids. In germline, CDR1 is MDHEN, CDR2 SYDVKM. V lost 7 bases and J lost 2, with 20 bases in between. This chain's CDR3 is CASIPRGQVVNTEAFF. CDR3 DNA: TGTGCCAGCATCCCGCGGGGGCAGGTGGTAAACACTGAAGCTTTCTTT. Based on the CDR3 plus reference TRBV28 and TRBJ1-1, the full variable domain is DVKVTQSSRYLVKRTGEKVFLECVQDMDHENMFWYRQDPGLGLRLIYFSYDVKMKEKGDIPEGYSVSREKKERFSLILESASTNQTSMYLCASIPRGQVVNTEAFFGQGTRLTVV.

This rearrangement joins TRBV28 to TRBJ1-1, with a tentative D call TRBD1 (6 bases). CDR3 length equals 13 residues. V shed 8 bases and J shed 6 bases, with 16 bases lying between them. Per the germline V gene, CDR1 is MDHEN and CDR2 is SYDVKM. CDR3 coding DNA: TGTGCCAGCGGAAGGACAGATTTTGCTGAAGCTTTCTTT. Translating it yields CASGRTDFAEAFF. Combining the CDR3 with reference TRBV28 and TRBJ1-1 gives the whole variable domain DVKVTQSSRYLVKRTGEKVFLECVQDMDHENMFWYRQDPGLGLRLIYFSYDVKMKEKGDIPEGYSVSREKKERFSLILESASTNQTSMYLCASGRTDFAEAFFGQGTRLTVV.

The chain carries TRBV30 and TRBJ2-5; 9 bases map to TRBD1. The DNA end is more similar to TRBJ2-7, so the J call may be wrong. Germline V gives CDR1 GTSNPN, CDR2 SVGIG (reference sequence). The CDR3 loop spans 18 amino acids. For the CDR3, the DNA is TGTGCCTGGAGTGTACCCCCCGGGACAGGGATCCGAGCTTACGAGCAGTACTTC. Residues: CAWSVPPGTGIRAYEQYF.

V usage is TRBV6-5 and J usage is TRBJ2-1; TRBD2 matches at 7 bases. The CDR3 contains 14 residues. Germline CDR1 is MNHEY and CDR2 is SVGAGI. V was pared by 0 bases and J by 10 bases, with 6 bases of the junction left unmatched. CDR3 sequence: CASSYSGLGGEQFF. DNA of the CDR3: TGTGCCAGCAGTTACTCCGGACTAGGTGGCGAGCAGTTCTTC.

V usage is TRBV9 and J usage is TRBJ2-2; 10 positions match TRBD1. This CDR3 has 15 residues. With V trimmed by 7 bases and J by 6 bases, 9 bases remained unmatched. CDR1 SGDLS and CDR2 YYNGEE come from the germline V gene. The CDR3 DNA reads TGTGCCAGCGGGCCGGGACAGGGGACGCCCGGGGAGCTGTTTTTT. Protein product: CASGPGQGTPGELFF.

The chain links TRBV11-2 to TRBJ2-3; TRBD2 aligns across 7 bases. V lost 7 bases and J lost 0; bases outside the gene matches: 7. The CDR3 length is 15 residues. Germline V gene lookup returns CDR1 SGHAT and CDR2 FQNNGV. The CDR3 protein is CASTPTSTSTDTQYF. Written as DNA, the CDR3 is TGTGCCAGCACCCCGACTAGCACTAGCACAGATACGCAGTATTTT.

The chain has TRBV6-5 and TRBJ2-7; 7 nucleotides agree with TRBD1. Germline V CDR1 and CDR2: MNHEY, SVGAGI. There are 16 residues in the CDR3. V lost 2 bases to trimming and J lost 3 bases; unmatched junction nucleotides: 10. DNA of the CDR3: TGTGCCAGCAGTTACGAGGGGGCTGCGGCGATCTACGAGCAGTACTTC. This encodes CASSYEGAAAIYEQYF.

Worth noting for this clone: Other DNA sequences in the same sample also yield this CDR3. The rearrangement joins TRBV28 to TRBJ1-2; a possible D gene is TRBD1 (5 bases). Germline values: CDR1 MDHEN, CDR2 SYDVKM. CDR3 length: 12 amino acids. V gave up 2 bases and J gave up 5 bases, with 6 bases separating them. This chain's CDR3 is CASSLQGYGYTF. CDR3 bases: TGTGCCAGCAGTTTACAGGGATATGGCTACACCTTC.

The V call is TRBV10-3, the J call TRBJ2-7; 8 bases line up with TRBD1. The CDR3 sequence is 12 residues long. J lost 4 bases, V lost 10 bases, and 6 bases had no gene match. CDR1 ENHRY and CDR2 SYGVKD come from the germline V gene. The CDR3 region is CASGQGGYEQYF. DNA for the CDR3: TGTGCCAGCGGACAGGGAGGTTACGAGCAGTACTTC.

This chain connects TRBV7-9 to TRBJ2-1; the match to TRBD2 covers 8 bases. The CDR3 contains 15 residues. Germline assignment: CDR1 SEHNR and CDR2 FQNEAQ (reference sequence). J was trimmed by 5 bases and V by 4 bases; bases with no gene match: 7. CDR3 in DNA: TGTGCCAGCAGCTCAAGCGGGGGAAGGCACAATGAGCAGTTCTTC. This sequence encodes CASSSSGGRHNEQFF.